Here is one T cell receptor (beta chain) with its context. This sample stems from a study of sequential checkpoint blockade in melanoma. The table came from immunoSEQ multiplex PCR; TCRdb's copy has only in-frame clones and leaves some out. The data contain 27,000 or so clones, about 77% of them singletons. Sample treatment: randomized to nivolumab then ipilimumab (arm A) or the reverse (arm B). Live CD3+CD8+ CD19− CD56− cells were sorted from PBMCs. Germline CDR1 LGHNA, CDR2 YSLEER. V lost 4 bases, J lost 3 bases, and 13 bases lay in between. The CDR3 extends over 15 amino acids. The specimen was CD8+ T cells sorted from blood (inferred from file names), collected from a patient given nivolumab and ipilimumab in sequence. The receptor comes from a human donor with melanoma. The chain employs TRBV4-3 and TRBJ1-5, with D possibly being TRBD1 (5 bases). This CDR3 reads CASSLGWGYNQPQHF. In nucleotides, the CDR3 is TGCGCCAGCAGCCTAGGATGGGGCTACAATCAGCCCCAGCATTTT.